A single sample is the source of the 15 T cell receptor beta chains below, sequenced in a study of OX40 agonist ivuxolimab in advanced cancers. Assay used: immunoSEQ multiplex PCR; TCRdb lists only in-frame clones, some missing. The sample includes some 55,000 clones, 80% of them seen just once. This specimen consisted of CD4+ or CD8+ T cells sorted from blood, obtained in a trial of the OX40 agonist ivuxolimab. The receptors stem from an adult with an advanced solid tumor such as melanoma, head and neck, liver or kidney cancer.

This clone was detected a few times. The rearrangement joins TRBV7-9 to TRBJ1-6, with TRBD1 identical over 12 bases. Trimming removed 4 bases from V and 9 bases from J; junction bases left unmatched: 10. Germline assignment: CDR1 SEHNR and CDR2 FQNEAQ (reference sequence). CDR3 length: 17 amino acids. The CDR3 nucleotides read TGTGCCAGCAGCTACTTCGTGGGGACAGGGGGCAGTTCACCCCTCCACTTT. Its protein product is CASSYFVGTGGSSPLHF.

The gene calls are TRBV7-2 and TRBJ2-5; D tentatively fits TRBD1 or TRBD2 (5 bases each). The germline V and J ends were trimmed by 1 base and 3 bases, with 15 bases remaining between them. Per germline, CDR1 SGHTA and CDR2 FQGNSA. This CDR3 has 16 amino acids. The CDR3 region has the DNA TGTGCCAGCAGCTTAGATGAGGGCAGGGCAAAAGAGACCCAGTACTTC. It codes for CASSLDEGRAKETQYF.

As DNA, the CDR3 is TGTGCCAGCAGCCGGGAGAGCTCCTACAATGAGCAGTTCTTC. Amino acids: CASSRESSYNEQFF. The rearrangement joins TRBV11-2 to TRBJ2-1, with a weak D call TRBD2 (6 bases). Between the trimmed V and J ends, which lost 5 bases and 0 bases, there was a span of 8 bases. Germline V lookup: CDR1 SGHAT, CDR2 FQNNGV. This CDR3 is built from 14 residues.

This rearrangement joins TRBV19 to TRBJ2-1; D remains unclear. CDR3 length equals 15 residues. CDR1 and CDR2 (germline): LNHDA, SQIVND (reference sequence). Trimming cost V 6 bases and J 0 bases, with 12 bases left between them. The CDR3 DNA reads as TGTGCCAGTAGCTCCATGGGATTCTCCTACAATGAGCAGTTCTTC. Translation gives CASSSMGFSYNEQFF.

This clone has only a few counts. The chain links TRBV6-4 to TRBJ2-1; a weak D match, TRBD2 (6 bases). In germline, CDR1 is MRHNA, CDR2 SNTAGT. With 6 bases removed from V and 11 bases from J, the gap between germline ends came to 17 bases. There are 13 residues in the CDR3. The CDR3 region has the DNA TGTGCCAGCAGCGCCGAGGGTAGCGGCCAGCAGTTCTTC. Its translation: CASSAEGSGQQFF.

The chain joins TRBV5-1 to TRBJ2-2; a weak D match, TRBD2 (5 bases). The CDR3 has 17 residues. Germline CDR1 is SGHRS and CDR2 is YFSETQ. Between the trimmed V and J ends, which lost 2 bases and 5 bases, there was a span of 19 bases. The CDR3 spells CASSLHGNLAGTGELFF. CDR3 nucleotide sequence: TGCGCCAGCAGCTTACACGGGAACCTAGCTGGGACCGGGGAGCTGTTTTTT. The complete variable domain, with remaining parts taken from reference TRBV5-1 and TRBJ2-2, reads KAGVTQTPRYLIKTRGQQVTLSCSPISGHRSVSWYQQTPGQGLQFLFEYFSETQRNKGNFPGRFSGRQFSNSRSEMNVSTLELGDSALYLCASSLHGNLAGTGELFFGEGSRLTVL.

This clone was observed a few times. The V call is TRBV5-1, the J call TRBJ2-4, with TRBD2 as a possible D gene (6 bases). Germline V gene sequence: CDR1 SGHRS, CDR2 YFSETQ. This CDR3 region has 15 residues. Trimming pared 4 bases from V and 7 bases from J, leaving 18 bases between. CDR3 DNA: TGCGCCAGCAGCGGGGGACTTTCAAGCTACAACATTCAGTACTTC. The encoded protein is CASSGGLSSYNIQYF.

A remark on this clone: The junction departs from the called germline gene at one end, perhaps through a read error. V is TRBV7-8 and J is TRBJ1-5; tentative D call: TRBD1 (5 bases). Germline CDR1 reads SGHVS; CDR2 reads FQNEAQ. The CDR3 consists of 18 residues. The CDR3: CAGSPRMRGIRGNQPQHF. The CDR3 bases are TGTGCCGGCAGCCCCCGGATGCGGGGGATCAGGGGCAATCAGCCCCAGCATTTT. Drawing the rest from reference TRBV7-8 and TRBJ1-5, the complete variable domain is GAGVSQSPRYKVAKRGQDVALRCDPISGHVSLFWYQQALGQGPEFLTYFQNEAQLDKSGLPSDRFFAERPEGSVSTLKIQRTQQEDSAVYLCAGSPRMRGIRGNQPQHFGDGTRLSIL.

The V gene is TRBV27, the J gene TRBJ2-1; possibly TRBD1 for D (6 bases). The ends were cut back, 6 bases at V and 3 bases at J, with 18 bases in the middle. Germline-derived CDR1 and CDR2 are MNHEY and SMNVEV (reference sequence). This CDR3 comprises 16 residues. This CDR3 reads CASSPSRGSGYNEQFF. The CDR3 bases are TGTGCCAGCAGCCCCTCGAGGGGGAGTGGCTACAATGAGCAGTTCTTC.

The rearrangement joins TRBV19 to TRBJ1-1; 10 nucleotides line up with TRBD1. Germline loops: CDR1 LNHDA, CDR2 SQIVND (reference sequence). V gave up 6 bases and J gave up 0 bases; unmatched junction bases: 7. The CDR3 spans 16 residues. CDR3 region: CASRDGQGGMNTEAFF. The CDR3 DNA follows: TGTGCCAGTAGGGATGGACAGGGGGGGATGAACACTGAAGCTTTCTTT.

In the case of this clone: This sample also contains other DNA sequences that code for the same CDR3. The chain has TRBV5-4 and TRBJ1-2; possibly TRBD1 for D (6 bases). V lost 1 base and J 8 bases, leaving 12 bases between the germline ends. Germline CDR1 is SGHNT and CDR2 is YYREEE (reference sequence). The CDR3 consists of 13 residues. Here the CDR3 DNA reads TGTGCCAGCAGCTTGTATCAGGGGCGAGGCTACACCTTC. Its protein product is CASSLYQGRGYTF.

The rearrangement links TRBV18 to TRBJ2-1, with no clear D. There are 16 residues in the CDR3. CDR1 and CDR2 (germline): KGHSH, LQKENI. Trimming pared 3 bases from V and 2 bases from J, leaving 14 bases between. The CDR3 bases are TGTGCCAGCTCACCCTCGTCCGGGTTGACCTACAATGAGCAGTTCTTC. Amino acid sequence: CASSPSSGLTYNEQFF.

This clone was counted between two and nine times. This chain connects TRBV11-2 to TRBJ1-2, with 10 bases identical to TRBD1. The CDR3 length is 15 residues. The germline V gene has CDR1 SGHAT and CDR2 FQNNGV. V trimming: 0 bases; J trimming: 8 bases; junction bases outside the gene matches: 6. CDR3 bases: TGTGCCAGCAGCTTAGATCTGGGGACAGGGGCGGGCTACACCTTC. It specifies CASSLDLGTGAGYTF.

The V call is TRBV6-6, the J call TRBJ2-1; possibly TRBD1 or TRBD2 for D (5 bases each). Trimming pared 6 bases from V and 9 bases from J, leaving 12 bases between. The CDR3 is made up of 12 amino acids. Germline CDR1 MNHNY, CDR2 SVGAGI (reference sequence). The CDR3 sequence is CASRGSRGEQFF. The CDR3 nucleotides are TGTGCCAGCAGAGGGAGTAGGGGTGAGCAGTTCTTC.

This clone has more than one count but fewer than ten. This chain links TRBV9 with TRBJ1-6; 7 bases line up with TRBD1. The J segment lost 9 bases and the V segment lost 3 bases, leaving 9 bases of the junction unmatched. This CDR3 comprises 15 residues. Germline V gives CDR1 SGDLS, CDR2 YYNGEE. The CDR3 protein is CASSGETGIRSPLHF. The CDR3 DNA reads TGTGCCAGCAGCGGTGAGACAGGGATTCGTTCACCCCTCCACTTT.